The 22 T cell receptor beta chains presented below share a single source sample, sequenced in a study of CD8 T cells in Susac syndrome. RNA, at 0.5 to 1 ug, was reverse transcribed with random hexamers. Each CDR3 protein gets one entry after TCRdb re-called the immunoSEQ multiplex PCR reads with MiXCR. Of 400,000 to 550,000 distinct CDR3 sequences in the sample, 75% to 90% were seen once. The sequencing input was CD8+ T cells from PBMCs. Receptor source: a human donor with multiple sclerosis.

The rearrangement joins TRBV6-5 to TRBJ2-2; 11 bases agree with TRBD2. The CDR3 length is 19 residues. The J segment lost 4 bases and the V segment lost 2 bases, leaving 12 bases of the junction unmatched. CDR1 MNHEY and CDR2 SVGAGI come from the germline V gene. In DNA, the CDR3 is TGTGCCAGCAGTTACCCCCGGGGTAGCGGGGGGGCGGGCACCGGGGAGCTGTTTTTT. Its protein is CASSYPRGSGGAGTGELFF.

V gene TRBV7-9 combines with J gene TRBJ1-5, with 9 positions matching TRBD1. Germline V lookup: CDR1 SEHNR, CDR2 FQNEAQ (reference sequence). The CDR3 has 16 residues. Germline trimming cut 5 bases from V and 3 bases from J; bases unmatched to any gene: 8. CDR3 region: CASSKTGTGLNQPQHF. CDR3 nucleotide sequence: TGTGCCAGCAGCAAGACCGGGACAGGGCTCAATCAGCCCCAGCATTTT.

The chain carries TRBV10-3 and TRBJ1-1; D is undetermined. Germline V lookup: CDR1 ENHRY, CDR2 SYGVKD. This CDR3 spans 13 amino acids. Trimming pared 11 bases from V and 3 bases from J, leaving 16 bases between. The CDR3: CASRTEAYTEAFF. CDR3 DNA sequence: TGTGCCTCACGTACAGAGGCTTACACTGAAGCTTTCTTT.

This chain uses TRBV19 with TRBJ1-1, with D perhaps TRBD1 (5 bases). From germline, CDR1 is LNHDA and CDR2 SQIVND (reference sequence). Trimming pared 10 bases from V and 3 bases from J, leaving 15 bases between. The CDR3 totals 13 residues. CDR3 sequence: CATSSDIYTEAFF. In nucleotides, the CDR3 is TGTGCCACATCATCGGACATATACACTGAAGCTTTCTTT.

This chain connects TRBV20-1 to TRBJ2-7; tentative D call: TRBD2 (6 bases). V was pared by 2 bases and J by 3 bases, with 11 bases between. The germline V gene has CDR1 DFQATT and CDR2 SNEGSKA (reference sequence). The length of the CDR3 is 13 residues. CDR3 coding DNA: TGCAGTGCTAGATTTGCGGGGATCTACGAGCAGTACTTC. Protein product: CSARFAGIYEQYF.

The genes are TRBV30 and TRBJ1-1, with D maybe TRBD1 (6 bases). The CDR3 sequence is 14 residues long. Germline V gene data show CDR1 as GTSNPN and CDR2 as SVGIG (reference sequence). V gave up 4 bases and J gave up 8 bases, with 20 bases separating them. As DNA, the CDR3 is TGTGCCTGGACACAACCCGGGACACAGCCAGAAGCTTTCTTT. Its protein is CAWTQPGTQPEAFF.

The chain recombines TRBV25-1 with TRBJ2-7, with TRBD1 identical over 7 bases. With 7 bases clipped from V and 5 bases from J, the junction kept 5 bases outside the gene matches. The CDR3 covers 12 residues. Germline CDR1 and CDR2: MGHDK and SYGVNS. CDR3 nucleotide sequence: TGTGCCAGCAACGACAGGGACCACGAGCAGTACTTC. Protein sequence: CASNDRDHEQYF.

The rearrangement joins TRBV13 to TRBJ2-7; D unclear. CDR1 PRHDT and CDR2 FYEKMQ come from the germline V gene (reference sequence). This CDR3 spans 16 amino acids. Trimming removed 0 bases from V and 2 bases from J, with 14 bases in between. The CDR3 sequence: CASSLGLIGRTYEQYF. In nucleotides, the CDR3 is TGTGCCAGCAGCTTAGGCCTTATAGGACGGACCTACGAGCAGTACTTC.

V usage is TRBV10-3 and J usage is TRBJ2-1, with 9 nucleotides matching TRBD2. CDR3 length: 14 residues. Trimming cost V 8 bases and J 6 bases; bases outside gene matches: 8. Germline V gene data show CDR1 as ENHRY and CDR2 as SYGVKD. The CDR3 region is CAIGAGGPANEQFF. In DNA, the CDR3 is TGTGCCATCGGGGCGGGAGGGCCGGCCAATGAGCAGTTCTTC.

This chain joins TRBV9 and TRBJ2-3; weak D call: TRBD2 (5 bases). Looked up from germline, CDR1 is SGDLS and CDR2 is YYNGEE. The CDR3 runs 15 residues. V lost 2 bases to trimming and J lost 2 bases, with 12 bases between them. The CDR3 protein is CASSVTSGFTDTQYF. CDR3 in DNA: TGTGCCAGCAGCGTCACAAGCGGCTTCACAGATACGCAGTATTTT.

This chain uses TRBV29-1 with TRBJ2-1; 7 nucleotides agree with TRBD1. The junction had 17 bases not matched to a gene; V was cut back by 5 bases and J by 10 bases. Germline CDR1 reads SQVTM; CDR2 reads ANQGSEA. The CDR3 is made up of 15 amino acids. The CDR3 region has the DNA TGCAGCGTTAGGGGGCCCGGCGGCGTCCCCGAGGAGCAGTTCTTC. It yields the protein CSVRGPGGVPEEQFF.

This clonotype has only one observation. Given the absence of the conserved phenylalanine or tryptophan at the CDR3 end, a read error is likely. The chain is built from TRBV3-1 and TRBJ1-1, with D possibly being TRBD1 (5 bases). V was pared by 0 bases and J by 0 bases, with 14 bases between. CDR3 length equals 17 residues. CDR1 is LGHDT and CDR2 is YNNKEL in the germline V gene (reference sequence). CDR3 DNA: TGTGCCAGCAGCCAAGAAGGGAAGGGGAGCATGAACACTGAAGCTTTCTCT. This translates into CASSQEGKGSMNTEAFS.

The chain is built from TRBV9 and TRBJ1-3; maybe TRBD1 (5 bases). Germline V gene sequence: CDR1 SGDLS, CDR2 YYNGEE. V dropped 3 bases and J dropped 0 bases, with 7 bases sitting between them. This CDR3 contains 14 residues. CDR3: CASSGGDSGNTIYF. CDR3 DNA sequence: TGTGCCAGCAGCGGAGGGGACTCTGGAAACACCATATATTTT.

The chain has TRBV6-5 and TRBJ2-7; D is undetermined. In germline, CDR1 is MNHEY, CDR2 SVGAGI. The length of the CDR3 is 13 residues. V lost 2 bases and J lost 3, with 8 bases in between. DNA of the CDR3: TGTGCCAGCAGTTACGGGGTATACTACGAGCAGTACTTC. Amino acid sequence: CASSYGVYYEQYF.

CDR3 region: CASREDQTYEQYF. DNA of the CDR3: TGTGCCAGCAGGGAGGACCAAACCTACGAGCAGTACTTC. This chain uses TRBV27 with TRBJ2-7; D is possibly TRBD2 (5 bases). This CDR3 has 13 amino acids. V was cut by 6 bases and J by 2 bases, with 11 bases left in between. CDR1 is MNHEY, CDR2 SMNVEV, per germline (reference sequence).

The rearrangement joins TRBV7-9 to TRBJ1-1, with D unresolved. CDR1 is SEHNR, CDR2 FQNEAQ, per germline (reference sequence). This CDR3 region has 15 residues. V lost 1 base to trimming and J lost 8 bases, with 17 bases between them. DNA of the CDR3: TGTGCCAGCAGCTTAGGGTCGGCGGGCCCGACGGAAGCTTTCTTT. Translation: CASSLGSAGPTEAFF. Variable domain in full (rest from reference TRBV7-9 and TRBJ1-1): DTGVSQNPRHKITKRGQNVTFRCDPISEHNRLYWYRQTLGQGPEFLTYFQNEAQLEKSRLLSDRFSAERPKGSFSTLEIQRTEQGDSAMYLCASSLGSAGPTEAFFGQGTRLTVV.

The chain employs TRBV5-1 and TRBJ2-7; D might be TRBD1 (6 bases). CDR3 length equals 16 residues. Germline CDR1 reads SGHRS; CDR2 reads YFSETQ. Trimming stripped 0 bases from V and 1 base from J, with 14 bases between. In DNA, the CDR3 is TGCGCCAGCAGCTTGGTACACGGGACATTATCCTACGAGCAGTACTTC. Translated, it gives CASSLVHGTLSYEQYF. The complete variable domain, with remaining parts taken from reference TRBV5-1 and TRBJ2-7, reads KAGVTQTPRYLIKTRGQQVTLSCSPISGHRSVSWYQQTPGQGLQFLFEYFSETQRNKGNFPGRFSGRQFSNSRSEMNVSTLELGDSALYLCASSLVHGTLSYEQYFGPGTRLTVT.

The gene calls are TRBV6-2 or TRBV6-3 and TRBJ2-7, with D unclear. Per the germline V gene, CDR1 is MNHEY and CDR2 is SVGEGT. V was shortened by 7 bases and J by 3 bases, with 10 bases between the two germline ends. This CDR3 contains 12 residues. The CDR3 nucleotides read TGTGCCAGCACCTCCTCTCTCTACGAGCAGTACTTC. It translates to CASTSSLYEQYF.

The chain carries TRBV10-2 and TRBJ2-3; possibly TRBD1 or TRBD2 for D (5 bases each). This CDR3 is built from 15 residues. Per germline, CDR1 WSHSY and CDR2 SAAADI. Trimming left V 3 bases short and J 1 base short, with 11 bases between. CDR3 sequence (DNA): TGCGCCAGCAGTGATTCGAGGGGACGCACAGATACGCAGTATTTT. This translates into CASSDSRGRTDTQYF.

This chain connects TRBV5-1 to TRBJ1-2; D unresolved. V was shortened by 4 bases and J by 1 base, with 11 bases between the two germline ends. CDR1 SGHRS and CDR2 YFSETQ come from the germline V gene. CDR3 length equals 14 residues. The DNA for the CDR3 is TGCGCCAGCAGCGGACTACAGTTTAACTATGGCTACACCTTC. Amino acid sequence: CASSGLQFNYGYTF.

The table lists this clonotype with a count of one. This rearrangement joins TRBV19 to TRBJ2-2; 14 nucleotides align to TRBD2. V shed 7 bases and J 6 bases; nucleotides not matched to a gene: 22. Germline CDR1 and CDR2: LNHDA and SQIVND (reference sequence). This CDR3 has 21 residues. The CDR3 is CASTSMGTSGGSLGGSGELFF. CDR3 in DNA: TGTGCCAGTACCTCCATGGGGACTAGCGGGGGTTCTCTCGGGGGTTCCGGGGAGCTGTTTTTT.

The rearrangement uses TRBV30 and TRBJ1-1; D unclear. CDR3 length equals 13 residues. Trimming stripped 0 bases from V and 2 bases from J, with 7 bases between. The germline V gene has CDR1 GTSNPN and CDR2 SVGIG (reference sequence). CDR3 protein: CAWSVHPNTEAFF. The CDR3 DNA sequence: TGTGCCTGGAGTGTTCATCCAAACACTGAAGCTTTCTTT.